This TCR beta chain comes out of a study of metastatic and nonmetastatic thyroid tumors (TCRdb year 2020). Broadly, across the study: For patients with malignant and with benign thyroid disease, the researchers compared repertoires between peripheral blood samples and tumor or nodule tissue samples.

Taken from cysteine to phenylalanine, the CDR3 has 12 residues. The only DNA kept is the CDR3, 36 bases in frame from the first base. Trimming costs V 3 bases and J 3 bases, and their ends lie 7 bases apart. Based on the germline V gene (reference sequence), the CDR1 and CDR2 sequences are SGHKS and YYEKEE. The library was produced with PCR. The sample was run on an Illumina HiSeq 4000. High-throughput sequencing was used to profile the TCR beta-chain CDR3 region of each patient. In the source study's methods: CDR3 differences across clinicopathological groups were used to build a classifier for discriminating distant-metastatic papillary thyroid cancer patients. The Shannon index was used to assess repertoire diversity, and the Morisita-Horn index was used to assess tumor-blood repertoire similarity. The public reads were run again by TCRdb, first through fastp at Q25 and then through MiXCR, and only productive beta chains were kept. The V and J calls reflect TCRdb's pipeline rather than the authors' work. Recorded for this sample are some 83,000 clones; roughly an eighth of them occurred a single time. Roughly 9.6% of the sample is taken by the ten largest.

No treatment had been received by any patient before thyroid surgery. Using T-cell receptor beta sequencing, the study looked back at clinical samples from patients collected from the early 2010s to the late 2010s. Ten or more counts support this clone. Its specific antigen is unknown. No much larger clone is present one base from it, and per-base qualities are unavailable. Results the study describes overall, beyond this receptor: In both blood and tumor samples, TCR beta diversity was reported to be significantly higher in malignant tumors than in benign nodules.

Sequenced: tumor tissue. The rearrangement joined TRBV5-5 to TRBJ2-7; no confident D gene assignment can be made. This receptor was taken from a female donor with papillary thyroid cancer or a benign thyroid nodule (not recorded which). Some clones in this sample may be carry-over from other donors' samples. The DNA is TGTGCCAGCAGCTACGATATCTACGAGCAGTACTTC. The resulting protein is CASSYDIYEQYF.